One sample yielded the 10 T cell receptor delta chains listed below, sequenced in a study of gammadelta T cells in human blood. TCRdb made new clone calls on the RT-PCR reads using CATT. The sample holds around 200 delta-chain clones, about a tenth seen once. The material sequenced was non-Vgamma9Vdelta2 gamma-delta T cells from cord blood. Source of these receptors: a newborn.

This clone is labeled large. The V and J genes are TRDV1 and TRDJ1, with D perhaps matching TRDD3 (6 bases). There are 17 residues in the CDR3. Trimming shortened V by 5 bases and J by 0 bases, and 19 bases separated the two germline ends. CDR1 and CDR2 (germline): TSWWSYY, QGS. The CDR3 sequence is CALGPGEWVPYTDKLIF. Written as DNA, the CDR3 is TGTGCTCTTGGGCCGGGGGAATGGGTCCCGTACACCGATAAACTCATCTTT.

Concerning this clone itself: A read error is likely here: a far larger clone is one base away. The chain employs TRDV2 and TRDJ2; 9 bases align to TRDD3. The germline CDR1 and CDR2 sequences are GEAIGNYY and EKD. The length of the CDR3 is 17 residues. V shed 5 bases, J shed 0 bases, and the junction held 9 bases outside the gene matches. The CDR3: CACGPWGIPPLTAQLFF. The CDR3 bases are TGTGCCTGTGGCCCCTGGGGGATCCCCCCTTTGACAGCACAACTCTTCTTT.

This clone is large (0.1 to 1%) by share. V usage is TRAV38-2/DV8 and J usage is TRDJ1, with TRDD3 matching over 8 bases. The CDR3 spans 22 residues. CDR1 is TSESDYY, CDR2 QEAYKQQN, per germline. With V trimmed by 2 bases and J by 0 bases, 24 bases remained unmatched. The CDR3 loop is CAYRSEVLLDAGGPPYTDKLIF. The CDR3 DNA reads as TGTGCTTATAGGAGTGAGGTCTTGTTGGATGCTGGGGGACCTCCGTACACCGATAAACTCATCTTT.

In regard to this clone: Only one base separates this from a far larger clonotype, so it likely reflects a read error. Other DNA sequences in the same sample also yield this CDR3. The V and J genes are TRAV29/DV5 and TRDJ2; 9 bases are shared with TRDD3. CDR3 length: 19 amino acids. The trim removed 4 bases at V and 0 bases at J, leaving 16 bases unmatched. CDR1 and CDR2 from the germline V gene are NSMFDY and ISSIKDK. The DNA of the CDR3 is TGTGCAGCACGTAGGGGTGGGGATACGCCACCCACTTTGACAGCACAACTCTTCTTT. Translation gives CAARRGGDTPPTLTAQLFF.

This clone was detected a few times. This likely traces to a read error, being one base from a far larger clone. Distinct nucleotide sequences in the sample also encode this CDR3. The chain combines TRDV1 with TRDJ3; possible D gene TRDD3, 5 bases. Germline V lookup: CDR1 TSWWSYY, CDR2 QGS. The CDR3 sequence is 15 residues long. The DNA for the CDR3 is TGTGCTCTTGGGGAACCCCCCTGGGACACCAGACAGATGTTTTTC. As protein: CALGEPPWDTRQMFF.

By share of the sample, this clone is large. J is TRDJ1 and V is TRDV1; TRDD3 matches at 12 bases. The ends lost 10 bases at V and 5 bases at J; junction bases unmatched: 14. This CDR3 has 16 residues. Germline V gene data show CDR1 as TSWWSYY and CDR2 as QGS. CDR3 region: CAPKALGDTLWDKLIF. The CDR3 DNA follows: TGTGCTCCGAAGGCTCTGGGGGATACGCTTTGGGATAAACTCATCTTT.

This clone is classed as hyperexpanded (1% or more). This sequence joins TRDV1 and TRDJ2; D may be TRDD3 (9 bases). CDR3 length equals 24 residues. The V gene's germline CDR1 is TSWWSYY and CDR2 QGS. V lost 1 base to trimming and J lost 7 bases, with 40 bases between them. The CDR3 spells CALGEPDGGFLRSTGGIGRAQLFF. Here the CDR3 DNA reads TGTGCTCTTGGGGAACCAGATGGTGGCTTCCTACGTTCAACTGGGGGAATCGGGAGAGCACAACTCTTCTTT.

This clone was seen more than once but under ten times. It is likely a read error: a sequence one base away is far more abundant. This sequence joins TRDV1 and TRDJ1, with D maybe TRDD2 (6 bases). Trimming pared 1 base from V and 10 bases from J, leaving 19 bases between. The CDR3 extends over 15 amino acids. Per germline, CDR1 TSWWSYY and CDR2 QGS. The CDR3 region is CALGEPAFHNRRLIF. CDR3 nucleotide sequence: TGTGCTCTTGGGGAACCCGCCTTCCACAATAGACGACTCATCTTT.

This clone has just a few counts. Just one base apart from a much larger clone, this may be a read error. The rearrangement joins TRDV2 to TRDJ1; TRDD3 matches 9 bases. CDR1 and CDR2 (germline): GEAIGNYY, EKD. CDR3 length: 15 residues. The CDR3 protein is CACVTGGYWSDKLIF. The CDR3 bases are TGTGCCTGTGTCACCGGGGGATACTGGTCCGATAAACTCATCTTT.

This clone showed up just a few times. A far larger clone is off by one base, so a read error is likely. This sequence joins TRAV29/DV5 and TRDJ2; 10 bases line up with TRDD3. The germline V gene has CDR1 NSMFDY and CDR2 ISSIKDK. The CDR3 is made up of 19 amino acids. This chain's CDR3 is CAARRGGDTPPTLTARLFF. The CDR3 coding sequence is TGTGCAGCACGTAGGGGGGGGGATACGCCACCCACTTTGACAGCACGACTCTTCTTT.